This T cell receptor beta chain comes out of a study of T cell responses to AZD1222 COVID-19 vaccine. In regard to this clone: Its target is unknown.

Overall study results and limits: Nearly half of the spike-specific TCRs reportedly recognize variant regions that carry no mutations.

CDR1 is MNHEY, CDR2 SVGAGI, per germline. This CDR3 contains 15 residues. V was trimmed by 5 bases and J by 0 bases, leaving 10 bases between them. Assay used: immunoSEQ multiplex PCR; TCRdb lists only in-frame clones, some missing. Among roughly 13,000 clones listed, 84% were seen once. This clonotype was obtained from an adult who received the AZD1222 COVID-19 vaccine. V is TRBV6-5 and J is TRBJ1-4; D is perhaps TRBD1 (5 bases). The source material was peripheral blood, sampled 28 days after the second AZD1222 dose. CDR3 residues: CASSRDGATNEKLFF. CDR3 bases: TGTGCCAGCAGTCGGGACGGAGCAACTAATGAAAAACTGTTTTTT.